Listed here are 2 T cell receptor beta chains from one sample, sequenced in a study of long-term antiretroviral therapy in people with HIV. This was the immunoSEQ v3.0 assay at survey level. Assay used: immunoSEQ multiplex PCR; TCRdb lists only in-frame clones, some missing. There are over 35,000 clones in the sample; 80% to 85% occur only once, and about 5.2% lies in the top ten. Specimen: unsorted PBMCs, collected 1.5 years after starting antiretroviral therapy. The receptors shown here come from a man aged 18 to 30 with HIV.

This clone was seen only once. J is TRBJ2-7 and V is TRBV15; 7 bases agree with TRBD1. The ends lost 2 bases at V and 3 bases at J; junction bases unmatched: 7. The V gene's germline CDR1 is LNHNV and CDR2 YYDKDF (reference sequence). CDR3 size: 15 residues. The CDR3 loop is CATSRLGGGSYEQYF. DNA for the CDR3: TGTGCCACCAGCAGATTAGGGGGCGGCAGCTACGAGCAGTACTTC.

This sequence joins TRBV27 and TRBJ2-1; perhaps TRBD2 as D (6 bases). The germline CDR1 and CDR2 sequences are MNHEY and SMNVEV (reference sequence). Trimming stripped 0 bases from V and 1 base from J, with 16 bases between. The CDR3 covers 18 residues. The CDR3 DNA reads as TGTGCCAGCAGTTTATCGGATCTGGCGGGACGATCCTACAATGAGCAGTTCTTC. Translation gives CASSLSDLAGRSYNEQFF.